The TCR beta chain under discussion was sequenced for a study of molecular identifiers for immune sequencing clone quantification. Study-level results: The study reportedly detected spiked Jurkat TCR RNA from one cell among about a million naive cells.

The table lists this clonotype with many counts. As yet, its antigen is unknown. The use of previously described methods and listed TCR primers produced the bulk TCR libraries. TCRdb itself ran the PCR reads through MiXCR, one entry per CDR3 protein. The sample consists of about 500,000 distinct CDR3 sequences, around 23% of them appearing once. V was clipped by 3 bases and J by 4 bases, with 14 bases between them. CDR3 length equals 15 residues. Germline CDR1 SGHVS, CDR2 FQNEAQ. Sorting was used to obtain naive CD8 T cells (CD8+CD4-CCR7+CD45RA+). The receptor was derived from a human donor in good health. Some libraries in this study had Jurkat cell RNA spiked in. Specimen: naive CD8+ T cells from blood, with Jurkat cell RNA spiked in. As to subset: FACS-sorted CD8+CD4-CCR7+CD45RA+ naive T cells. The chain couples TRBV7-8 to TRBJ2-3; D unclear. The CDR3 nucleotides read TGTGCCAGCAGCTTGTGGCCTACACGTCCAGATACGCAGTATTTT. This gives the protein CASSLWPTRPDTQYF.